This T cell receptor (beta chain) was identified in a study of identical twins. Study-wide points: Insertion counts were lower in abundant cord blood beta clonotypes, a trend that memory repertoires did not show.

MiXCR was run by TCRdb on the 5' RACE reads, yielding one entry per CDR3 protein. The sample lists 690,000 or so distinct CDR3 sequences; over 8.5% were seen once. CDR3 length: 17 amino acids. The germline V gene encodes CDR1 SGHDN and CDR2 FVKESK. Trimming cost V 0 bases and J 3 bases; bases outside gene matches: 7. This clonotype was counted at least ten times. The target antigen is unknown. The sample was also reused in another study, on yellow fever vaccine responses in identical twins.

Specimen: PBMCs. This clonotype was sampled from a woman between 18 and 29 years old in good health. This rearrangement joins TRBV14 to TRBJ2-1, with TRBD2 matching over 8 bases. CDR3: CASSQEERGKLYNEQFF. The CDR3 nucleotides are TGTGCCAGCAGCCAAGAAGAGCGGGGGAAGCTCTACAATGAGCAGTTCTTC.